The T cell receptor beta chain under discussion was sequenced for a study of OX40 agonist ivuxolimab in advanced cancers. Study at large: Cohort: about 82% men, mean age 60, aged about 23 to 79. Points from the study as a whole: Expanded clones tended on average to be more numerous among CD8+ T cells than CD4+.

The germline V gene encodes CDR1 MDHEN and CDR2 SYDVKM. V was trimmed by 6 bases and J by 0 bases, leaving 6 bases between them. The length of the CDR3 is 12 residues. With respect to this clone: No antigen is known for it.

Profiling relied on immunoSEQ multiplex PCR, and the TCRdb table lists in-frame clones only, not all of them. The data show about 76,000 clones, about 88% seen once. Blood sampling was done at baseline, cycle 4 day 1, and cycle 7 day 1. The TCR sequence derives from an adult with an advanced solid tumor such as melanoma, head and neck, liver or kidney cancer. The source material was CD4+ or CD8+ T cells sorted from blood, sampled in a trial of the OX40 agonist ivuxolimab. V usage is TRBV28 and J usage is TRBJ2-7; no clear D gene. The CDR3 protein is CASRPPSYEQYF. Here the CDR3 DNA reads TGTGCCAGCAGACCTCCCTCCTACGAGCAGTACTTC. Based on the CDR3 plus reference TRBV28 and TRBJ2-7, the full variable domain is DVKVTQSSRYLVKRTGEKVFLECVQDMDHENMFWYRQDPGLGLRLIYFSYDVKMKEKGDIPEGYSVSREKKERFSLILESASTNQTSMYLCASRPPSYEQYFGPGTRLTVT.